A single sample gave rise to the 21 T cell receptor beta chains below, sequenced in a study of blood T cell repertoires in COVID-19. Generated by immunoSEQ multiplex PCR, the TCRdb table keeps only in-frame clones and is missing some. Among about 480,000 clones, over 75% were seen once, and the ten largest hold over 1.5%. Material for sequencing was PBMCs or T cells enriched from blood (not recorded which). These receptors were taken from a woman aged 40 to 55 who had recovered from COVID-19.

The V call is TRBV7-9, the J call TRBJ2-7, with a tentative D call TRBD2 (5 bases). The ends were cut back, 2 bases at V and 1 base at J, with 12 bases in the middle. CDR1 and CDR2 from the germline V gene are SEHNR and FQNEAQ (reference sequence). There are 15 residues in the CDR3. The CDR3 sequence: CASSLRVGSSYEQYF. CDR3 DNA: TGTGCCAGCAGCTTACGCGTTGGGAGTTCCTACGAGCAGTACTTC.

V is TRBV5-1 and J is TRBJ1-3; tentative D call: TRBD1 (5 bases). The V end lost 7 bases, the J end lost 3 bases, and 14 bases lay between the germline ends. Germline V gene data show CDR1 as SGHRS and CDR2 as YFSETQ. This CDR3 region has 14 residues. The CDR3 region has the DNA TGCGCCAGCCCCAAAGGGCAGGGTGGAAACACCATATATTTT. The encoded protein is CASPKGQGGNTIYF. The full variable domain, completed using reference TRBV5-1 and TRBJ1-3, is KAGVTQTPRYLIKTRGQQVTLSCSPISGHRSVSWYQQTPGQGLQFLFEYFSETQRNKGNFPGRFSGRQFSNSRSEMNVSTLELGDSALYLCASPKGQGGNTIYFGEGSWLTVV.

The CDR3 region is CASLGRAGTDTQYF. The CDR3 region has the DNA TGTGCCAGCTTAGGGAGGGCGGGCACAGATACGCAGTATTTT. The rearrangement links TRBV7-2 to TRBJ2-3; 7 bases are shared with TRBD2. The germline V gene encodes CDR1 SGHTA and CDR2 FQGNSA. Trimming cost V 8 bases and J 1 base; bases outside gene matches: 6. The CDR3 has 14 residues.

The chain has TRBV18 and TRBJ1-2; TRBD1 matches at 10 bases. CDR1 and CDR2 from the germline V gene are KGHSH and LQKENI. The J segment lost 6 bases and the V segment lost 2 bases, leaving 6 bases of the junction unmatched. The CDR3 has 15 amino acids. The CDR3 DNA is TGTGCCAGCTCACCAGAGGACAGGGGGAGCAATGGCTACACCTTC. It is translated as CASSPEDRGSNGYTF. Supplemented by reference TRBV18 and TRBJ1-2, the full variable domain reads NAGVMQNPRHLVRRRGQEARLRCSPMKGHSHVYWYRQLPEEGLKFMVYLQKENIIDESGMPKERFSAEFPKEGPSILRIQQVVRGDSAAYFCASSPEDRGSNGYTFGSGTRLTVV.

This clone occurred a few times. This sequence joins TRBV5-6 and TRBJ2-7; TRBD2 matches at 7 bases. The germline V gene encodes CDR1 SGHDT and CDR2 YYEEEE. V lost 2 bases to trimming and J lost 5 bases; unmatched junction nucleotides: 10. This CDR3 is built from 15 residues. CDR3 sequence: CASSFWGEGIDEQYF. CDR3 coding DNA: TGTGCCAGCAGCTTCTGGGGGGAGGGCATCGACGAGCAGTACTTC.

J is TRBJ1-1 and V is TRBV13, with D perhaps TRBD1 (5 bases). This CDR3 has 12 amino acids. V dropped 5 bases and J dropped 11 bases, with 15 bases sitting between them. In germline, CDR1 is PRHDT, CDR2 FYEKMQ (reference sequence). The CDR3, as DNA: TGTGCCAGCAGCACGCAGGGATTTGGGGCTTTCTTT. It translates to CASSTQGFGAFF.

The V and J genes are TRBV7-9 and TRBJ2-5; D perhaps matches TRBD2 (5 bases). This CDR3 has 17 amino acids. From germline, CDR1 is SEHNR and CDR2 FQNEAQ (reference sequence). Trimming shortened V by 5 bases and J by 5 bases, and 24 bases separated the two germline ends. DNA of the CDR3: TGTGCCAGCAGCCCCTTGGGAGTAGCGATGGGGTCGGAGACCCAGTACTTC. Translation: CASSPLGVAMGSETQYF.

The V call is TRBV4-3, the J call TRBJ2-7; 7 nucleotides line up with TRBD1. Germline V gene lookup returns CDR1 LGHNA and CDR2 YSLEER. This CDR3 is built from 15 residues. After removal of 0 bases from V and 2 bases from J, the junction contained 4 bases not matched to a gene. The chain's CDR3 is CASSQEVTGTYEQYF. In DNA, the CDR3 is TGCGCCAGCAGCCAAGAGGTGACAGGGACCTACGAGCAGTACTTC.

The chain has TRBV7-8 and TRBJ1-2; no definite D call. Deletions cut 0 bases from V and 11 bases from J, with 10 bases between. The CDR3 runs to 12 residues. Germline-derived CDR1 and CDR2 are SGHVS and FQNEAQ. CDR3 sequence reads: CASSLAGELYTF. CDR3 nucleotide sequence: TGTGCCAGCAGCTTAGCCGGGGAGCTTTACACCTTC.

This clone showed up just once. This chain uses TRBV5-6 with TRBJ2-1; TRBD2 matches at 15 bases. Germline assignment: CDR1 SGHDT and CDR2 YYEEEE. This CDR3 contains 18 residues. The V and J ends lost 2 bases and 8 bases, in that order; junction bases with no gene match: 11. Here the CDR3 reads CASSFGLAGGLQSDEQFF. The CDR3 DNA follows: TGTGCCAGCAGCTTCGGACTAGCGGGAGGGCTCCAGTCGGATGAGCAGTTCTTC.

This clone has only one observation. The V and J genes are TRBV5-1 and TRBJ1-2; D may be TRBD1 (5 bases). The germline gives CDR1 SGHRS, CDR2 YFSETQ. CDR3 length: 13 residues. Trimming removed 1 base from V and 4 bases from J, with 8 bases in between. Here the CDR3 DNA reads TGCGCCAGCAGCTTGTTGGGACTCTATGGCTACACCTTC. Amino acids: CASSLLGLYGYTF.

The gene calls are TRBV4-3 and TRBJ2-7; maybe TRBD1 (5 bases). Trimming removed 0 bases from V and 3 bases from J, with 9 bases in between. The V gene's germline CDR1 is LGHNA and CDR2 YSLEER. CDR3 length equals 14 residues. The CDR3 sequence: CASSQEAGNYEQYF. CDR3 bases: TGCGCCAGCAGCCAAGAGGCAGGGAACTACGAGCAGTACTTC.

V is TRBV28 and J is TRBJ1-1; 8 nucleotides line up with TRBD1. V lost 4 bases, J lost 11 bases, and 18 bases stayed unmatched. Germline loops: CDR1 MDHEN, CDR2 SYDVKM. The CDR3 contains 16 residues. The CDR3 DNA reads TGTGCCAGCAGTTCCTCGGACAGGGCGAGGGGTGACGGGGCTTTCTTT. This encodes CASSSSDRARGDGAFF.

The V call is TRBV3-1 (or the pseudogene TRBV3-2), the J call TRBJ1-1; possibly TRBD1 for D (5 bases). V gave up 0 bases and J gave up 7 bases, with 12 bases separating them. CDR3 length: 14 amino acids. Germline CDR1 reads LGHDT; CDR2 reads YNNKEL (reference sequence). CDR3 in amino acids: CASSQDLGGGEAFF. CDR3 coding DNA: TGTGCCAGCAGCCAAGATCTTGGGGGGGGTGAAGCTTTCTTT.

This clone was counted a single time. This chain links TRBV5-1 with TRBJ2-7; 11 nucleotides match TRBD2. The trim removed 4 bases at V and 3 bases at J, leaving 6 bases unmatched. The CDR3 has 15 amino acids. Germline V gene lookup returns CDR1 SGHRS and CDR2 YFSETQ. The CDR3 bases are TGCGCCAGCAGCCCTGGGACTAGCGGTTACTACGAGCAGTACTTC. Translated: CASSPGTSGYYEQYF.

The genes are TRBV11-3 and TRBJ2-5, with a possible D match to TRBD1 (6 bases). Germline CDR1 reads SGHNT; CDR2 reads YENEEA. This CDR3 has 15 residues. Trimming pared 5 bases from V and 0 bases from J, leaving 13 bases between. The CDR3, as DNA: TGTGCCAGCAGCCCCTGGACAGACAACCAAGAGACCCAGTACTTC. Amino acids: CASSPWTDNQETQYF. Combining the CDR3 with reference TRBV11-3 and TRBJ2-5 gives the whole variable domain EAGVVQSPRYKIIEKKQPVAFWCNPISGHNTLYWYLQNLGQGPELLIRYENEEAVDDSQLPKDRFSAERLKGVDSTLKIQPAELGDSAVYLCASSPWTDNQETQYFGPGTRLLVL.

This chain joins TRBV5-1 and TRBJ1-2, with 8 bases lining up with TRBD1. This CDR3 contains 16 residues. Unmatched junction bases numbered 12, after V lost 0 bases and J lost 8 bases. Germline CDR1 and CDR2: SGHRS and YFSETQ. The CDR3 reads CASSLAGQGYLGGYTF. CDR3 DNA sequence: TGCGCCAGCAGCTTGGCTGGACAGGGATACTTAGGGGGCTACACCTTC.

This sequence joins TRBV27 and TRBJ1-5; TRBD1 aligns across 7 bases. V dropped 4 bases and J dropped 8; count of bases not matched to a gene: 2. Germline CDR1 MNHEY, CDR2 SMNVEV (reference sequence). The CDR3 consists of 12 residues. The DNA of the CDR3 is TGTGCCAGCAGTTCACAGGGGAAGCCCCAGCATTTT. The encoded protein is CASSSQGKPQHF.

The rearrangement links TRBV27 to TRBJ1-2; 10 bases fit TRBD1. CDR1 is MNHEY and CDR2 is SMNVEV in the germline V gene (reference sequence). The ends lost 3 bases at V and 4 bases at J; junction bases unmatched: 14. This CDR3 is built from 18 residues. The CDR3 DNA is TGTGCCAGCAGTTTTCGACAGGGGGCTTATGCGGTCCGCTATGGCTACACCTTC. As protein: CASSFRQGAYAVRYGYTF.

This clone occurred a few times. CDR3 sequence (DNA): TGTGCCAGCAGTTTCTTCCACACTGAAGCTTTCTTT. Translated, it gives CASSFFHTEAFF. The chain is built from TRBV12-3 or TRBV12-4 and TRBJ1-1, with D unresolved. Trimming pared 3 bases from V and 3 bases from J, leaving 5 bases between. The CDR3 has 12 residues.

The chain is built from TRBV5-1 and TRBJ1-2, with 8 positions matching TRBD1. The CDR3 consists of 15 residues. V lost 4 bases, J lost 7 bases, and 12 bases stayed unmatched. The V gene's germline CDR1 is SGHRS and CDR2 YFSETQ. The CDR3 spells CASSPQPDRGGGYTF. In DNA, the CDR3 is TGCGCCAGCAGCCCCCAACCTGACAGGGGAGGTGGCTACACCTTC.